These T cell receptor beta chains were read from a single sample in a study of blood T cells in healthy people across ages. One entry per CDR3 protein results from TCRdb running MiXCR on the 5' RACE reads. The table lists about 580,000 distinct CDR3 sequences, roughly 48% of them singletons. Sequencing was done on a sample of blood. The receptors come from an older man in good health. The CDR3 runs from the conserved cysteine through the conserved F or W. Each record gives: D gene, clone size, CDR3 length, V gene, J gene, CDR3 protein, CDR3 DNA. A D gene is named only where the DNA matches it firmly. Where a row states a size, it is once, few, many or the class of an expanded clone; other rows omit it.

D gene: -; clone size: -; CDR3 length: 14; V gene: TRBV20-1; J gene: TRBJ1-6; CDR3 protein: CSARTRQLRTPLHF; CDR3 DNA: TGCAGTGCCAGGACCCGGCAGCTCCGGACACCCCTCCACTTT
D gene: -; clone size: few; CDR3 length: 13; V gene: TRBV20-1; J gene: TRBJ1-2; CDR3 protein: CSVYKGSNYGYTF; CDR3 DNA: TGCAGTGTCTATAAGGGTTCTAACTATGGCTACACCTTC
D gene: -; clone size: few; CDR3 length: 15; V gene: TRBV7-2; J gene: TRBJ2-1; CDR3 protein: CASSPQDSTYNEQFF; CDR3 DNA: TGTGCCAGCAGCCCCCAGGACAGTACCTACAATGAGCAGTTCTTC
D gene: -; clone size: -; CDR3 length: 14; V gene: TRBV29-1; J gene: TRBJ2-5; CDR3 protein: CSVDRTRGEETQYF; CDR3 DNA: TGCAGCGTTGATCGTACTAGGGGAGAAGAGACCCAGTACTTC
D gene: TRBD2; clone size: -; CDR3 length: 17; V gene: TRBV5-1; J gene: TRBJ2-5; CDR3 protein: CASSLAGTSRSGETQYF; CDR3 DNA: TGCGCCAGCAGCTTGGCCGGGACTAGCCGGAGTGGGGAGACCCAGTACTTC
D gene: -; clone size: few; CDR3 length: 14; V gene: TRBV6-6; J gene: TRBJ1-5; CDR3 protein: CASSRGTDNQPQHF; CDR3 DNA: TGTGCCAGCAGCCGCGGAACGGACAATCAGCCCCAGCATTTT
D gene: TRBD1; clone size: -; CDR3 length: 13; V gene: TRBV10-3; J gene: TRBJ2-3; CDR3 protein: CAIAGGPTDTQYF; CDR3 DNA: TGTGCCATCGCAGGGGGCCCGACAGATACGCAGTATTTT
D gene: -; clone size: -; CDR3 length: 14; V gene: TRBV27; J gene: TRBJ2-1; CDR3 protein: CASSGGRSYNEQFF; CDR3 DNA: TGTGCCAGCAGTGGGGGGAGGTCCTACAATGAGCAGTTCTTC
D gene: -; clone size: few; CDR3 length: 14; V gene: TRBV7-2; J gene: TRBJ1-1; CDR3 protein: CASSFTGRETEAFF; CDR3 DNA: TGTGCCAGCAGCTTTACAGGGAGGGAGACTGAAGCTTTCTTT
D gene: -; clone size: many; CDR3 length: 12; V gene: TRBV6-6; J gene: TRBJ1-6; CDR3 protein: CASSYNESPLHF; CDR3 DNA: TGTGCCAGCAGTTACAATGAGTCACCCCTCCACTTT
D gene: -; clone size: -; CDR3 length: 15; V gene: TRBV6-5; J gene: TRBJ2-3; CDR3 protein: CASSSRRVPTDTQYF; CDR3 DNA: TGTGCCAGCAGTTCAAGACGAGTCCCCACAGATACGCAGTATTTT
D gene: -; clone size: many; CDR3 length: 13; V gene: TRBV7-9; J gene: TRBJ2-7; CDR3 protein: CASSSDGTYEQYF; CDR3 DNA: TGTGCCAGCAGTTCGGACGGAACCTACGAGCAGTACTTC
D gene: TRBD2; clone size: -; CDR3 length: 15; V gene: TRBV9; J gene: TRBJ2-7; CDR3 protein: CASSVVASGSYEQYF; CDR3 DNA: TGTGCCAGCAGCGTAGTGGCTAGCGGGAGCTACGAGCAGTACTTC
D gene: -; clone size: many; CDR3 length: 15; V gene: TRBV6-6; J gene: TRBJ2-1; CDR3 protein: CASSYPGFSYNEQFF; CDR3 DNA: TGTGCCAGCAGTTACCCGGGGTTCTCCTACAATGAGCAGTTCTTC
D gene: -; clone size: -; CDR3 length: 12; V gene: TRBV20-1; J gene: TRBJ2-5; CDR3 protein: CSARETLETQYF; CDR3 DNA: TGCAGTGCTAGGGAGACCCTAGAGACCCAGTACTTC
D gene: -; clone size: -; CDR3 length: 16; V gene: TRBV4-1; J gene: TRBJ1-4; CDR3 protein: CAGSPARGWSNEKLFF; CDR3 DNA: TGCGCCGGCAGCCCGGCTCGGGGTTGGTCTAATGAAAAACTGTTTTTT
D gene: -; clone size: -; CDR3 length: 15; V gene: TRBV20-1; J gene: TRBJ2-5; CDR3 protein: CSASIGSGGQETQYF; CDR3 DNA: TGCAGTGCTAGTATTGGTAGCGGAGGACAAGAGACCCAGTACTTC
D gene: -; clone size: -; CDR3 length: 12; V gene: TRBV28; J gene: TRBJ2-7; CDR3 protein: CASSQTEYEQYF; CDR3 DNA: TGTGCCAGCAGTCAAACTGAGTACGAGCAGTACTTC
D gene: TRBD2; clone size: -; CDR3 length: 15; V gene: TRBV18; J gene: TRBJ2-1; CDR3 protein: CASSPLGRDYNEQFF; CDR3 DNA: TGTGCCAGCTCACCCTTAGGGAGGGACTACAATGAGCAGTTCTTC
D gene: TRBD1; clone size: -; CDR3 length: 16; V gene: TRBV7-2; J gene: TRBJ1-1; CDR3 protein: CASSLVGTGVNTEAFF; CDR3 DNA: TGTGCCAGCAGCTTAGTTGGGACAGGGGTGAACACTGAAGCTTTCTTT
D gene: TRBD2; clone size: many; CDR3 length: 14; V gene: TRBV7-9; J gene: TRBJ2-1; CDR3 protein: CASTISGIYNEQFF; CDR3 DNA: TGTGCCAGCACCATTAGCGGGATCTACAATGAGCAGTTCTTC
D gene: -; clone size: few; CDR3 length: 13; V gene: TRBV25-1; J gene: TRBJ2-3; CDR3 protein: CASSLGATLTQYF; CDR3 DNA: TGTGCCAGCAGTTTGGGGGCTACCCTAACGCAGTATTTT
D gene: -; clone size: -; CDR3 length: 14; V gene: TRBV7-2; J gene: TRBJ2-7; CDR3 protein: CASSQTGGGYEQYF; CDR3 DNA: TGTGCCAGCAGCCAAACAGGGGGGGGCTACGAGCAGTACTTC
D gene: -; clone size: -; CDR3 length: 11; V gene: TRBV20-1; J gene: TRBJ2-5; CDR3 protein: CSASVRGEQYF; CDR3 DNA: TGCAGTGCTAGTGTTAGGGGTGAGCAGTACTTC
D gene: -; clone size: -; CDR3 length: 17; V gene: TRBV20-1; J gene: TRBJ1-1; CDR3 protein: CSARDRLGGGGNTEAFF; CDR3 DNA: TGCAGTGCTAGAGATCGCTTGGGAGGGGGAGGGAACACTGAAGCTTTCTTT
D gene: TRBD2; clone size: -; CDR3 length: 16; V gene: TRBV20-1; J gene: TRBJ2-3; CDR3 protein: CSARGASGSPTDTQYF; CDR3 DNA: TGCAGTGCTAGAGGTGCTAGCGGGAGCCCCACAGATACGCAGTATTTT
D gene: TRBD1; clone size: few; CDR3 length: 15; V gene: TRBV5-1; J gene: TRBJ2-3; CDR3 protein: CASTTRDSRTDTQYF; CDR3 DNA: TGCGCCAGCACCACCCGGGACAGTCGCACAGATACGCAGTATTTT
D gene: -; clone size: -; CDR3 length: 12; V gene: TRBV6-2/TRBV6-3; J gene: TRBJ2-5; CDR3 protein: CASKSLGETQYF; CDR3 DNA: TGTGCCAGCAAGAGCTTGGGGGAGACCCAGTACTTC
D gene: -; clone size: -; CDR3 length: 16; V gene: TRBV20-1; J gene: TRBJ2-7; CDR3 protein: CSARTASGTYTYEQYF; CDR3 DNA: TGCAGTGCCCGAACGGCTTCAGGGACCTACACCTACGAGCAGTACTTC
D gene: -; clone size: many; CDR3 length: 12; V gene: TRBV7-8; J gene: TRBJ2-3; CDR3 protein: CASSLVRDTQYF; CDR3 DNA: TGTGCCAGCAGCTTAGTGAGAGATACGCAGTATTTT
D gene: -; clone size: -; CDR3 length: 16; V gene: TRBV7-9; J gene: TRBJ2-7; CDR3 protein: CASSWASNPGAYEQYF; CDR3 DNA: TGTGCCAGCAGCTGGGCATCTAACCCAGGGGCCTACGAGCAGTACTTC
D gene: -; clone size: -; CDR3 length: 14; V gene: TRBV27; J gene: TRBJ2-4; CDR3 protein: CASSLRGAKNIQYF; CDR3 DNA: TGTGCCAGCAGTTTGAGGGGAGCCAAAAACATTCAGTACTTC
D gene: -; clone size: -; CDR3 length: 12; V gene: TRBV6-2/TRBV6-3; J gene: TRBJ2-7; CDR3 protein: CASSYRANEQYF; CDR3 DNA: TGTGCCAGCAGTTACAGGGCAAACGAGCAGTACTTC
D gene: -; clone size: few; CDR3 length: 13; V gene: TRBV29-1; J gene: TRBJ2-7; CDR3 protein: CSVEDREHYEQYF; CDR3 DNA: TGCAGCGTTGAAGATCGGGAACACTACGAGCAGTACTTC
D gene: TRBD1; clone size: few; CDR3 length: 13; V gene: TRBV6-5; J gene: TRBJ2-3; CDR3 protein: CASRGQGTDTQYF; CDR3 DNA: TGTGCCAGCAGAGGACAGGGCACAGATACGCAGTATTTT
D gene: -; clone size: -; CDR3 length: 15; V gene: TRBV7-9; J gene: TRBJ2-1; CDR3 protein: CASLMSSLSYNEQFF; CDR3 DNA: TGTGCCAGCTTGATGTCGAGTTTATCCTACAATGAGCAGTTCTTC
D gene: TRBD1; clone size: -; CDR3 length: 13; V gene: TRBV2; J gene: TRBJ1-2; CDR3 protein: CASSGDRVGGYTF; CDR3 DNA: TGTGCCAGCAGCGGGGACAGGGTTGGTGGCTACACCTTC
D gene: TRBD1; clone size: -; CDR3 length: 14; V gene: TRBV7-2; J gene: TRBJ1-5; CDR3 protein: CASSKRTGDQPQHF; CDR3 DNA: TGTGCCAGCAGCAAACGGACAGGGGATCAGCCCCAGCATTTT
D gene: TRBD1; clone size: few; CDR3 length: 15; V gene: TRBV7-9; J gene: TRBJ1-2; CDR3 protein: CASSFGQGRLDGYTF; CDR3 DNA: TGTGCCAGCAGCTTCGGACAGGGGAGGCTGGATGGCTACACCTTC
D gene: TRBD2; clone size: few; CDR3 length: 14; V gene: TRBV20-1; J gene: TRBJ2-1; CDR3 protein: CSASTPSREESQFF; CDR3 DNA: TGCAGTGCCTCAACCCCATCGCGGGAGGAATCGCAGTTCTTC
D gene: TRBD2; clone size: -; CDR3 length: 14; V gene: TRBV9; J gene: TRBJ2-7; CDR3 protein: CASSALTSGSEQYF; CDR3 DNA: TGTGCCAGCAGCGCCCTAACTAGCGGGAGTGAGCAGTACTTC
D gene: -; clone size: -; CDR3 length: 16; V gene: TRBV4-3; J gene: TRBJ2-2; CDR3 protein: CASSQAARLGTGELFF; CDR3 DNA: TGCGCCAGCAGCCAAGCTGCCCGCCTGGGGACCGGGGAGCTGTTTTTT
D gene: TRBD2; clone size: few; CDR3 length: 17; V gene: TRBV6-2/TRBV6-3; J gene: TRBJ2-1; CDR3 protein: CASSSASGLAVLDEQFF; CDR3 DNA: TGTGCCAGCAGCTCCGCCTCGGGACTAGCGGTTTTGGATGAGCAGTTCTTC
D gene: -; clone size: few; CDR3 length: 15; V gene: TRBV19; J gene: TRBJ2-6; CDR3 protein: CASGGRLSGANVLTF; CDR3 DNA: TGTGCCAGCGGGGGGCGTCTCTCTGGGGCCAACGTCCTGACTTTC
D gene: -; clone size: -; CDR3 length: 15; V gene: TRBV7-2; J gene: TRBJ2-7; CDR3 protein: CASSTSGPNAYEQYF; CDR3 DNA: TGTGCCAGCAGCACTTCGGGGCCAAATGCCTACGAGCAGTACTTC
D gene: TRBD1; clone size: -; CDR3 length: 14; V gene: TRBV27; J gene: TRBJ1-4; CDR3 protein: CASSRTGVSEKLFF; CDR3 DNA: TGTGCCAGCAGTCGGACAGGGGTCTCTGAAAAACTGTTTTTT
D gene: -; clone size: few; CDR3 length: 16; V gene: TRBV7-3; J gene: TRBJ2-1; CDR3 protein: CASSLSPGADYNEQFF; CDR3 DNA: TGTGCCAGCAGCTTAAGCCCGGGGGCAGACTACAATGAGCAGTTCTTC
D gene: -; clone size: few; CDR3 length: 12; V gene: TRBV12-3/TRBV12-4; J gene: TRBJ1-2; CDR3 protein: CASSLGAYGYTF; CDR3 DNA: TGTGCCAGCAGTTTAGGGGCCTATGGCTACACCTTC
D gene: TRBD1; clone size: few; CDR3 length: 16; V gene: TRBV15; J gene: TRBJ2-3; CDR3 protein: CATSRVPDRGIDTQYF; CDR3 DNA: TGTGCCACCAGCAGAGTCCCTGACAGGGGGATAGATACGCAGTATTTT
D gene: TRBD1; clone size: few; CDR3 length: 15; V gene: TRBV5-6; J gene: TRBJ1-2; CDR3 protein: CASSLEAGGNYGYTF; CDR3 DNA: TGTGCCAGCAGCTTGGAGGCAGGGGGGAACTATGGCTACACCTTC
D gene: -; clone size: -; CDR3 length: 13; V gene: TRBV5-1; J gene: TRBJ2-7; CDR3 protein: CASSSPPGYEQYF; CDR3 DNA: TGCGCCAGCAGCTCCCCCCCGGGCTACGAGCAGTACTTC
D gene: TRBD2; clone size: -; CDR3 length: 15; V gene: TRBV20-1; J gene: TRBJ2-7; CDR3 protein: CSAAEATGGSYEQYF; CDR3 DNA: TGCAGTGCTGCAGAGGCGACGGGAGGCTCCTACGAGCAGTACTTC
D gene: -; clone size: few; CDR3 length: 16; V gene: TRBV28; J gene: TRBJ1-6; CDR3 protein: CASRPQFGQTNSPLHF; CDR3 DNA: TGTGCCAGCAGACCCCAATTCGGACAGACGAATTCACCCCTCCACTTT
D gene: -; clone size: -; CDR3 length: 15; V gene: TRBV7-2; J gene: TRBJ2-3; CDR3 protein: CAGSPLGTSTDTQYF; CDR3 DNA: TGTGCCGGCAGCCCATTAGGGACATCCACAGATACGCAGTATTTT
D gene: TRBD2; clone size: -; CDR3 length: 15; V gene: TRBV7-2; J gene: TRBJ2-1; CDR3 protein: CASSITSGTYNEQFF; CDR3 DNA: TGTGCCAGCAGCATTACTAGCGGGACCTATAATGAGCAGTTCTTC
D gene: -; clone size: -; CDR3 length: 12; V gene: TRBV11-2; J gene: TRBJ2-7; CDR3 protein: CASSSATYEQYF; CDR3 DNA: TGTGCCAGCAGCTCAGCAACCTACGAGCAGTACTTC
D gene: -; clone size: -; CDR3 length: 15; V gene: TRBV5-1; J gene: TRBJ1-4; CDR3 protein: CASSLSGGGVEKLFF; CDR3 DNA: TGCGCCAGCAGCTTGTCCGGAGGGGGGGTGGAAAAACTGTTTTTT
D gene: TRBD1; clone size: many; CDR3 length: 16; V gene: TRBV7-9; J gene: TRBJ2-6; CDR3 protein: CASRLQGPSGANVLTF; CDR3 DNA: TGTGCCAGCAGGTTACAGGGGCCTTCTGGGGCCAACGTCCTGACTTTC
D gene: -; clone size: few; CDR3 length: 15; V gene: TRBV12-3/TRBV12-4; J gene: TRBJ2-1; CDR3 protein: CASSFRGQSGNEQFF; CDR3 DNA: TGTGCCAGCAGTTTTCGTGGGCAATCGGGAAATGAGCAGTTCTTC